The present T cell receptor beta chain was sequenced within a study of OX40 agonist ivuxolimab in advanced cancers. Study-level points and caveats: CD8+ T cells showed, on average, more clonal expansion than CD4+ cells.

This clone has only a few counts. Its antigen is not identified. The repertoire was sequenced with immunoSEQ multiplex PCR; TCRdb's copy has only in-frame clones and lacks some. This sample has around 43,000 clones, with around nine tenths found just once. Sequences were derived from CD4+ or CD8+ T cells sorted from blood, sampled in a trial of the OX40 agonist ivuxolimab. The origin of this receptor is an adult with an advanced solid tumor such as melanoma, head and neck, liver or kidney cancer.

The chain's CDR3 is CASSQDADGDQPQHF. CDR3 in DNA: TGTGCCAGCAGCCAAGATGCAGATGGGGATCAGCCCCAGCATTTT. The rearrangement uses TRBV4-2 and TRBJ1-5; D is unresolved. The ends were cut back, 0 bases at V and 5 bases at J, with 11 bases in the middle. Germline-derived CDR1 and CDR2 are LGHNA and YNFKEQ. The CDR3 length is 15 residues.